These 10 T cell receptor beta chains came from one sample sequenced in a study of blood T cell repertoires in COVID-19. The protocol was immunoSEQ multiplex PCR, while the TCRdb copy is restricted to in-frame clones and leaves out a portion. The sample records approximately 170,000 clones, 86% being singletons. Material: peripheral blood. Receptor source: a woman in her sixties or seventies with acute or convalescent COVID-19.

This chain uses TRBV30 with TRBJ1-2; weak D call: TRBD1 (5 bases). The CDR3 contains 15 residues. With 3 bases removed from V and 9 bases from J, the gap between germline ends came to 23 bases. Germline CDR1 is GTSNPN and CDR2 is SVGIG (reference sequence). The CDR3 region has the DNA TGTGCCTGGAGCGCGATAGTTAGTGCAGGGAAGAGCTACACCTTC. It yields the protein CAWSAIVSAGKSYTF.

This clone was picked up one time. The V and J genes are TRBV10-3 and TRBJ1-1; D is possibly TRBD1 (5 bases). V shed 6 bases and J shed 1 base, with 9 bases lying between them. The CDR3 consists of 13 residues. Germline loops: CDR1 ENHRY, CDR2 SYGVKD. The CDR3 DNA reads TGTGCCATCAGACCGACAGAGAACACTGAAGCTTTCTTT. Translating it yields CAIRPTENTEAFF.

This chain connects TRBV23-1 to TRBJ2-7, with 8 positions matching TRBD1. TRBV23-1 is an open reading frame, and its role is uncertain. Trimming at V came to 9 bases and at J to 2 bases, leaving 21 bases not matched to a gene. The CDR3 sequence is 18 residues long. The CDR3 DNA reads TGCGCCAGGATGGGATCCTTCAACCGGGACAGGTCTACCTACGAGCAGTACTTC. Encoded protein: CARMGSFNRDRSTYEQYF.

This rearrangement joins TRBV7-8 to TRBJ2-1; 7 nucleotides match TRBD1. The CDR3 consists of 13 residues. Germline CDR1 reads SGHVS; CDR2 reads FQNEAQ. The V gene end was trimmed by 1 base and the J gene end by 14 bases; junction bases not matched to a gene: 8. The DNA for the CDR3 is TGTGCCAGCAGCTTAGAGGCCGGGACAGATAAGTTCTTC. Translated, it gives CASSLEAGTDKFF.

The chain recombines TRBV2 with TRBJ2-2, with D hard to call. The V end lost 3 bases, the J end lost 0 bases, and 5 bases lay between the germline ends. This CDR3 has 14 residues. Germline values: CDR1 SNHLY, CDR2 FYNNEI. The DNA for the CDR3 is TGTGCCAGCAGTGACAAATCGAACACCGGGGAGCTGTTTTTT. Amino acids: CASSDKSNTGELFF.

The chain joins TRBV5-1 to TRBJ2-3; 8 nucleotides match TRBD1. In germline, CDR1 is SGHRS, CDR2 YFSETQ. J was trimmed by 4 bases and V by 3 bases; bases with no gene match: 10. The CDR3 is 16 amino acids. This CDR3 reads CASSSGGRGRSDTQYF. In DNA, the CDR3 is TGCGCCAGCAGCTCGGGCGGCAGGGGGCGTTCAGATACGCAGTATTTT.

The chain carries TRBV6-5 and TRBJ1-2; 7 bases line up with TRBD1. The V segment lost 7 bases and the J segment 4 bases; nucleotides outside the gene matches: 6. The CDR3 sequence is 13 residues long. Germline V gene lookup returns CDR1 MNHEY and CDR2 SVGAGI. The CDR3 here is CASTPRDSYGYTF. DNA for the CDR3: TGTGCCAGCACCCCCCGGGACAGCTATGGCTACACCTTC.

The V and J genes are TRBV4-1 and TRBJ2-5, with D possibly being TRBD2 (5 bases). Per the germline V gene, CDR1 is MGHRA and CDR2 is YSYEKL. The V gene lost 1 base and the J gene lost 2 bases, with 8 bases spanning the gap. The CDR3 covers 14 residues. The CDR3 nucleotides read TGCGCCAGCAGCCAAGGTAGCGCGCAAGAGACCCAGTACTTC. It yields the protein CASSQGSAQETQYF.

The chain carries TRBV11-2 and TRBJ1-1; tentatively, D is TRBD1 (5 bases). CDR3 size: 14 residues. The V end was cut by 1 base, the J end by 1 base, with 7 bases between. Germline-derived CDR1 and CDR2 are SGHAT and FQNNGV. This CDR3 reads CASSLAGGNTEAFF. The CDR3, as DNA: TGTGCCAGCAGCTTAGCGGGGGGGAACACTGAAGCTTTCTTT.

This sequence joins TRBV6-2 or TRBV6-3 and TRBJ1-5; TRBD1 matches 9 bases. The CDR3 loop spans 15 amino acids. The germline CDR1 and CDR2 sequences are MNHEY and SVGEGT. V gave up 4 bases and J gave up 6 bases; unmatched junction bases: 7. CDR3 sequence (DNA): TGTGCCAGCAGTTCCCGGGACAGGGTAATTCAGCCCCAGCATTTT. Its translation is CASSSRDRVIQPQHF.